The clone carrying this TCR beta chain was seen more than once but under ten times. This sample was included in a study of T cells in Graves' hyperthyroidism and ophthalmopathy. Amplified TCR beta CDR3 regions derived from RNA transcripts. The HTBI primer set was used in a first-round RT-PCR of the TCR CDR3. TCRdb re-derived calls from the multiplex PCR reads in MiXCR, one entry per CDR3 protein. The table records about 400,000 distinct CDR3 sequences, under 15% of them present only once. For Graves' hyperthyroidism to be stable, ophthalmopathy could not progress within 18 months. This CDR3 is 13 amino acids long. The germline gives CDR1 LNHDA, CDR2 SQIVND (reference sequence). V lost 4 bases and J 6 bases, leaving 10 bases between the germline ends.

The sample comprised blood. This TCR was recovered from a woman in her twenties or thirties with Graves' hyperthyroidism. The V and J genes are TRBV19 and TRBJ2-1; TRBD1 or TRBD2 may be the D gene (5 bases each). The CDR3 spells CASSTTRGNEQFF. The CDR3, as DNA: TGTGCCAGTAGTACAACTAGGGGCAATGAGCAGTTCTTC.